This entry describes one TCR beta chain. As yet, its antigen is unknown. Researchers made TCR beta libraries by using iRepertoire HTBI primers and running Arm-PCR on CDR3 regions. Using its own MiXCR run on the multiplex PCR reads, TCRdb lists one record per CDR3 protein. The table shows 650,000 to 700,000 distinct CDR3 sequences, with 25% to 35% occurring only once. This sample stems from a study of regulatory T cells in long-lasting Graves disease. Whole-study results and caveats: A limited number of samples was an acknowledged limitation. Newly diagnosed patients shared 950 to 1,000 public clonotypes; persistent patients shared 2,500 to 3,000.

This sample's time point: persistent/refractory GD, antithyroid drugs over 5 years with positive TRAb. There was RNA extracted from PBMCs, and the TCR library was made from it. A peripheral blood sample, 7 to 9 milliliters in volume, was drawn into EDTA tubes. The receptor's source is a female donor with Graves disease. Sequenced material: peripheral blood mononuclear cells (PBMCs), taken when the disease was refractory, from a patient treated with antithyroid drugs.

The CDR3 nucleotides are TGTGCCAGCAGCTTAGGACTAGCGGAACACTACGAGCAGTACTTC. Translation: CASSLGLAEHYEQYF. The chain links TRBV7-8 to TRBJ2-7; 9 bases fit TRBD2. With V trimmed by 1 base and J by 3 bases, 4 bases remained unmatched. This CDR3 is built from 15 residues. Germline CDR1 SGHVS, CDR2 FQNEAQ.